This T cell receptor (beta chain) was profiled in a study of blood T cells in healthy people across ages. Extraction of total RNA produced a minimum of 6 micrograms from each sample. Ten or more counts support this clonotype. Its cognate antigen is unknown. The CDR3 extends over 14 amino acids. Deletions cut 3 bases from V and 4 bases from J, with 11 bases between. Germline-derived CDR1 and CDR2 are SGHTA and FQGTGA. A sample-barcoded 5' primer and a J-beta primer mix were used in a second PCR of about 7 to 12 cycles. TCRdb redid the calling of the 5' RACE reads with MiXCR, one entry per CDR3 protein. The sample lists about 670,000 distinct CDR3 sequences; 52% were seen once. Findings and caveats of the study: Diversity estimates from one million T cells were considered underestimates.

The receptor's source is a woman older than 75 in good health. V usage is TRBV7-3 and J usage is TRBJ2-3; tentative D call: TRBD2 (5 bases). Sequences were obtained from blood. The CDR3 bases are TGTGCCAGCAGCTTGTTGGCGGGTCCAGATACGCAGTATTTT. Translation: CASSLLAGPDTQYF. Drawing the rest from reference TRBV7-3 and TRBJ2-3, the complete variable domain is GAGVSQTPSNKVTEKGKYVELRCDPISGHTALYWYRQSLGQGPEFLIYFQGTGAADDSGLPNDRFFAVRPEGSVSTLKIQRTERGDSAVYLCASSLLAGPDTQYFGPGTRLTVL.